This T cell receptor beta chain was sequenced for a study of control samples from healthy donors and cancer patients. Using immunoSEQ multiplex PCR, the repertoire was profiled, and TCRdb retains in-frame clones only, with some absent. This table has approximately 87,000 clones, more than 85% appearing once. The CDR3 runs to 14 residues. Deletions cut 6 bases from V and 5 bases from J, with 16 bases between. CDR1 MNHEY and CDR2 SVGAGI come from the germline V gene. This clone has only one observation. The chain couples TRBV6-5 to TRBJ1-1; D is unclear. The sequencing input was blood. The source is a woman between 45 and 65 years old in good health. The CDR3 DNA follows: TGTGCCAGCAGCGTAACATGGAGGGAGACTGAAGCTTTCTTT. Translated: CASSVTWRETEAFF.